This entry concerns a single T cell receptor beta chain. The antigen it recognizes is unknown. Base qualities are missing; no much larger clone stands one base away. TCRbeta CDR3 regions were amplified from genomic DNA using the immunoSEQ Assay, a bias-controlled multiplex PCR. As for the original processing: Within the assay, amplification of reference gene primers was used to estimate how many nucleated cells each sample contained. To quantify the absolute abundance of each unique TCRbeta CDR3 rearrangement, sequence reads were collapsed and filtered. For each sample, productive Simpson clonality was calculated as the square root of Simpson's diversity index over productive rearrangements. The table was pulled from immuneACCESS by TCRdb, which kept in-frame rearrangements only. Such tables lose some clones; where checked, under half of the loss comes from unresolved V genes, and the rest has no known cause. The D gene and trimming were derived from the DNA, and the V and J assignments and clone size from that table. Within this sample are about 200,000 clones, with roughly 90% of them counted one time only. Under 2% of the sample belongs to the ten largest clones.

After removal of 2 bases from V and 5 bases from J, the junction retains 11 bases not matched to a gene. As encoded in the germline V gene, CDR1 is SGHRS while CDR2 is YFSETQ. The CDR3, from cysteine to phenylalanine, totals 17 residues. CDR3 DNA is the only sequence kept; it has 51 bases, read in frame from the first base. Whole blood was collected in K2EDTA tubes by collaborating institutions according to the institutions' own protocols. For TCRbeta analysis, collaborators shipped samples in one of three forms: frozen whole blood, isolated PBMCs, or DNA extracted from either of those sample types. This specimen comes from a study of blood T cell repertoires in COVID-19 (dated by TCRdb to 2020 to 2022). About the full investigation: The collaborator samples originated in the United States, Italy and Spain and spanned the acute and convalescent phases of COVID-19. Nearly every sample came with metadata listing a de-identified subject ID, COVID-19 status, age in years and sex. HLA class I and class II types, where available, came from metadata supplied by the sample provider rather than from assay-based typing. The samples were drawn from two sources: the first 160 participants of the ongoing ImmuneRACE study, and fewer than 1,500 subjects contributed by 6 global collaborators. The prospective study material was composed of cDNA or gDNA derived from T cells, B-cell-depleted T cells, or PBMCs. The repertoires were released in a freely available public database meant as a resource for research on the immune response to SARS-CoV-2. Deeply sampled blood TCRbeta repertoires from subjects exposed to, actively infected with, or recovered from COVID-19 were included in the dataset. General findings and caveats noted by the study authors: The amount of clinical and demographic metadata varied by source and participant and was provided uncurated.

This clonotype was sampled from a man younger than 30 with active or convalescent COVID-19. The sample was peripheral blood. The chain is encoded by TRBV5-1 joined to TRBJ1-1, and TRBD1 matches 11 of the central bases. The DNA sequence follows: TGCGCCAGCAGCTTAGGACAGGGGGCAGTTCCGAGGACTGAAGCTTTCTTT. The encoded protein is CASSLGQGAVPRTEAFF.